This TCR beta chain was sequenced for a study of vaccination effects on CD4 cells after COVID-19. In the study overall: It was a median of 72 days after the second dose that post-vaccine samples were obtained.

Remarks on this clone: The target antigen is unknown.

Expansion of antigen-specific CD4+ T cells with viral peptide pools was carried out by the ViraFEST assay before sequencing. Culture proceeded for more than 8 days, and CD4+ T cells were then isolated. Either the BNT162b2 or mRNA-1273 vaccine was given to participants in two doses. Each well held approximately 1.8 million PBMC cultured with roughly 9.7 ug/ml peptides and approximately 11 IU/ml IL-2. Cultures got half-medium changes with IL-2 on days 3 and 7. This CDR3 region has 16 residues. The V and J ends lost 4 bases and 2 bases respectively, with 16 bases between them. The germline V gene has CDR1 MNHEY and CDR2 SVGAGI. The protocol was immunoSEQ multiplex PCR, while the TCRdb copy is restricted to in-frame clones and leaves out a portion. Of roughly 70,000 clones in the sample, over 70% were seen once.

This sequence joins TRBV6-5 and TRBJ2-3; possible D gene TRBD2, 6 bases. This specimen was CD4+ T cells from PBMCs cultured with HCoV-229E spike peptides, taken after COVID-19 vaccination. This receptor was identified in a human donor who received a COVID-19 vaccine. In nucleotides, the CDR3 is TGTGCCAGCAGTTCGGACTACCACTACTCCACAGATACGCAGTATTTT. This sequence encodes CASSSDYHYSTDTQYF.